This TCR beta chain was identified in a study of control samples from healthy donors and cancer patients. Repertoires were generated with immunoSEQ multiplex PCR, while TCRdb's copy carries only in-frame clones and drops some. Of around 170,000 clones listed, 85% to 90% are singletons. V was pared by 0 bases and J by 6 bases, with 9 bases between. The CDR3 is 14 residues long. The germline V gene has CDR1 PRHDT and CDR2 FYEKMQ (reference sequence). The chain is built from TRBV13 and TRBJ2-1, with D possibly TRBD2 on 5 matching bases. Material for sequencing was blood. This receptor was obtained from a woman younger than 45 in good health. CDR3 residues: CASSLGGGLNEQFF. As DNA, the CDR3 is TGTGCCAGCAGCTTAGGGGGCGGGCTCAATGAGCAGTTCTTC.